Here is one T cell receptor beta chain with its context. Sequencing used immunoSEQ multiplex PCR; TCRdb keeps in-frame clones, though not all of them. The sample comprises roughly 40,000 clones, approximately 80% of which are singletons, and about 20% rests with the top ten. The data were taken from a study of blood T cell repertoires in COVID-19. Study-wide background: T cells, B-cell-depleted T cells, or PBMCs provided the cDNA or gDNA that served as material.

Germline CDR1 MDHEN, CDR2 SYDVKM. The CDR3 sequence is 12 residues long. The V end was cut by 5 bases, the J end by 8 bases, with 12 bases between. The clonotype originates from a man between 65 and 80 years old with acute or convalescent COVID-19. Sequencing was done on a sample of peripheral blood. The genes are TRBV28 and TRBJ1-1, with TRBD1 as a possible D gene (6 bases). CDR3 DNA sequence: TGTGCCAGCAGTCTGTACGGGACAGAAGCTTTCTTT. Translating it yields CASSLYGTEAFF.